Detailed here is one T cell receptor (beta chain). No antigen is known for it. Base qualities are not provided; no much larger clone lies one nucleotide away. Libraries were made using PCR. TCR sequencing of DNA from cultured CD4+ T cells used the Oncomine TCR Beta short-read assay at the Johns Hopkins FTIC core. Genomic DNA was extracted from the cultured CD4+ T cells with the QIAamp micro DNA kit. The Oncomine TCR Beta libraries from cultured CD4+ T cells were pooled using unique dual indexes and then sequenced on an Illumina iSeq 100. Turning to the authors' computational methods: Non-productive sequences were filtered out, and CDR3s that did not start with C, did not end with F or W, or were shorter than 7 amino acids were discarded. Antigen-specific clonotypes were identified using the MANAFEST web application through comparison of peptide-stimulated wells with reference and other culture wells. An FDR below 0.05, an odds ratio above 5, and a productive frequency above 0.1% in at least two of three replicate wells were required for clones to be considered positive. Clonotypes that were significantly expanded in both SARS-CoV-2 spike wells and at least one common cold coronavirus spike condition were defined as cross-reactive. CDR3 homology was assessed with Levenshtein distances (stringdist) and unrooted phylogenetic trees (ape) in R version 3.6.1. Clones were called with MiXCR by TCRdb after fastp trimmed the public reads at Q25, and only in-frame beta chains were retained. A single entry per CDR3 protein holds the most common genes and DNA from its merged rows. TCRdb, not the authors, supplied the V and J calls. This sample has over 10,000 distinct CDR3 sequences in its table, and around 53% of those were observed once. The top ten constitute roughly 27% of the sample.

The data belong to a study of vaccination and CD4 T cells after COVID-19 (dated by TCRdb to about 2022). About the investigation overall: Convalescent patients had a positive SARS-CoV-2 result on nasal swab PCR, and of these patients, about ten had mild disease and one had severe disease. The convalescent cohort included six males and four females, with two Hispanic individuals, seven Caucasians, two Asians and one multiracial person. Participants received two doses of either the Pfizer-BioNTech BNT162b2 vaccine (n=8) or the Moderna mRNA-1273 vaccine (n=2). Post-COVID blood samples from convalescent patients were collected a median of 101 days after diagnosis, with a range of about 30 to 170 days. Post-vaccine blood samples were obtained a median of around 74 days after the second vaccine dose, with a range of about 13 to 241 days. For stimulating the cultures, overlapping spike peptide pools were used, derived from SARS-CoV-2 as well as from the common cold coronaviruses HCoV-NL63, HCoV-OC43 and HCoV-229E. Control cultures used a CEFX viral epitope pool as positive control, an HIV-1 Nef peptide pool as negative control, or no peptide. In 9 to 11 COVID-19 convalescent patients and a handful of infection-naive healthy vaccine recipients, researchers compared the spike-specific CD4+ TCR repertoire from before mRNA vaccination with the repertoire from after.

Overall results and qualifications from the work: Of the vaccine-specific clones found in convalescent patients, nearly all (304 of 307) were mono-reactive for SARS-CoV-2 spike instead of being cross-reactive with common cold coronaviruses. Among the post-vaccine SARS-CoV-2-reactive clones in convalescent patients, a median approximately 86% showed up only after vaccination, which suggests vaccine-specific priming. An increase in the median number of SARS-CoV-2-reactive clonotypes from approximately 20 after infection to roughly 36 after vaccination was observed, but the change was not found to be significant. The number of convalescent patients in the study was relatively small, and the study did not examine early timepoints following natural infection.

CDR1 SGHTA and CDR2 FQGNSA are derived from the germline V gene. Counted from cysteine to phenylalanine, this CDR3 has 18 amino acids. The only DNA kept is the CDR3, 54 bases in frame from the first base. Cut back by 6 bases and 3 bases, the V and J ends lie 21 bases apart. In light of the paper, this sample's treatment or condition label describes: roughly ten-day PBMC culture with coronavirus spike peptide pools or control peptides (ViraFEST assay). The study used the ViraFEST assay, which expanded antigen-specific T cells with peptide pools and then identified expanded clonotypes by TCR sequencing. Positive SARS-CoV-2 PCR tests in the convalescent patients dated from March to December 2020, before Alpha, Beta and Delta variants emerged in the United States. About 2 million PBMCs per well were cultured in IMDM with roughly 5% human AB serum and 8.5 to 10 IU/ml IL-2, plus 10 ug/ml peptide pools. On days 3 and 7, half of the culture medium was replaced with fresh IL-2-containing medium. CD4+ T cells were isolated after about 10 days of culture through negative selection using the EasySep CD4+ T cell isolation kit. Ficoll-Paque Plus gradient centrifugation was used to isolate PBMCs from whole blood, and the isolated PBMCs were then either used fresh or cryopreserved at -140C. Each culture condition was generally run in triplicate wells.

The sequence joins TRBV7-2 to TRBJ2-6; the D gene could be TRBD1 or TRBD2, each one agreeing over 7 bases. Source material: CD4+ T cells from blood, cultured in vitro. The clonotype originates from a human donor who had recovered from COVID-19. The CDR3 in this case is CASSRYGEGAIGANVLTF. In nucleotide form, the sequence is TGTGCCAGCAGTAGGTACGGGGAGGGGGCGATTGGGGCCAACGTCCTGACTTTC.